The present TCR beta chain was sequenced within a study of OX40 agonist ivuxolimab in advanced cancers. Sequencing was performed with immunoSEQ multiplex PCR; in TCRdb, only in-frame clones are kept and a portion is missing. The top ten hold about 1.2% of the sample, which has 95,000 to 110,000 clones, approximately 90% seen once. The CDR3 is 16 residues long. Germline CDR1 ENHRY, CDR2 SYGVKD. The junction had 10 bases not matched to a gene; V was cut back by 3 bases and J by 5 bases. The J gene is TRBJ2-3, the V gene TRBV10-3; 8 bases align to TRBD1. The input for sequencing was CD4+ or CD8+ T cells sorted from blood, taken in a trial of the OX40 agonist ivuxolimab. The clonotype comes from an adult with an advanced solid tumor such as melanoma, head and neck, liver or kidney cancer. CDR3 sequence: CAISDPGQGVIDTQYF. CDR3 sequence (DNA): TGTGCCATCAGTGACCCTGGACAGGGTGTCATAGATACGCAGTATTTT.